The T cell receptor (beta chain) described here comes from a study of cytomegalovirus exposure and HLA in healthy donors. Study-wide context: The roughly 130 validation repertoires, a later analysis reported, used the same platform as the roughly 730 repertoires from the first cohort.

On this clone itself: Its antigen is unidentified. Other nucleotide sequences in the sample specify the same CDR3.

TCRdb keeps only in-frame clones here, not all; method: immunoSEQ multiplex PCR. The sample lists over 250,000 clones; approximately 83% were seen once. General study results and limits: In vitro checks showed that a few CMV-associated chains really do target CMV antigens. Associated with cytomegalovirus, according to the listing, were some 150 TCR beta chains. Reports described diagnosis of cytomegalovirus status by the classifier as highly specific and sensitive.

CDR1 is MDHEN, CDR2 SYDVKM, per germline. Trimming took off 6 bases at V and 5 bases at J, with 10 bases between the two ends. This CDR3 contains 13 residues. The sequenced sample was PBMCs. The chain is built from TRBV28 and TRBJ2-2, with D perhaps matching TRBD1 (5 bases). The receptor comes from a woman aged 18-29 years in good health and CMV-seronegative. The CDR3: CASSLTGTGELFF. In DNA form, the CDR3 reads TGTGCCAGCAGCCTTACAGGAACCGGGGAGCTGTTTTTT.